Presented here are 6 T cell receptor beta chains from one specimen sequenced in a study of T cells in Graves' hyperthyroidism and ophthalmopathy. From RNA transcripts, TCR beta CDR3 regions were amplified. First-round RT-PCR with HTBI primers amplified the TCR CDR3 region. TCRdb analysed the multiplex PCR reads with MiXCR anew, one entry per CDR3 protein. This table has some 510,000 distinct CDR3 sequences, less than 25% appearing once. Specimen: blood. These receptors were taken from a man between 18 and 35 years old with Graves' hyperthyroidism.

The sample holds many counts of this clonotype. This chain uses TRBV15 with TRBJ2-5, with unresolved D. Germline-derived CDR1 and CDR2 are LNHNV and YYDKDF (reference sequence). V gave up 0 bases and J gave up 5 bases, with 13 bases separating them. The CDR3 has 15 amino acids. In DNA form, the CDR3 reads TGTGCCACCAGCAGAGAGGATCTGGGTTGGGAGACCCAGTACTTC. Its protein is CATSREDLGWETQYF. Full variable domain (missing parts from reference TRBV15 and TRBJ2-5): DAMVIQNPRYQVTQFGKPVTLSCSQTLNHNVMYWYQQKSSQAPKLLFHYYDKDFNNEADTPDNFQSRRPNTSFCFLDIRSPGLGDTAMYLCATSREDLGWETQYFGPGTRLLVL.

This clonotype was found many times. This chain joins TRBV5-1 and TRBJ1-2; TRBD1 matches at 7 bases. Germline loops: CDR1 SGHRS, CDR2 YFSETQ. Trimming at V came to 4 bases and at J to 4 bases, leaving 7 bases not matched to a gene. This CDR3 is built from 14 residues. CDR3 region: CASSNLGQLYGYTF. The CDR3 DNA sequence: TGCGCCAGCAGCAATTTGGGACAGCTCTATGGCTACACCTTC.

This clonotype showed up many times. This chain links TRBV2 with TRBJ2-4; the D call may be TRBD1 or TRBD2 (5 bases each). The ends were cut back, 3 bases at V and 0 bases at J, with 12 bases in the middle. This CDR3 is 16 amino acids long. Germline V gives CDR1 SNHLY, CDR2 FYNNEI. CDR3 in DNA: TGTGCCAGCAGTGAGGGACCGAGGGTAGCCAAAAACATTCAGTACTTC. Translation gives CASSEGPRVAKNIQYF.

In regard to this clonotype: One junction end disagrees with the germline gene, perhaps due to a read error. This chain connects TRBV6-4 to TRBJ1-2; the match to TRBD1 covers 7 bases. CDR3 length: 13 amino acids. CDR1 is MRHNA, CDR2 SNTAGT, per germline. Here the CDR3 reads CVSSDGTDYGYTF. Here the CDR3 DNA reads TGTGTCAGCAGTGACGGGACAGACTATGGCTACACCTTC.

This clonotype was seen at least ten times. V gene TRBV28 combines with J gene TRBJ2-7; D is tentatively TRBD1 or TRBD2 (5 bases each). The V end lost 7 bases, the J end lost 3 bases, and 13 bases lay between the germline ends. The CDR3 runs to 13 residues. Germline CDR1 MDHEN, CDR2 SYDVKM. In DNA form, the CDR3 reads TGTGCCAGCACGGGACCGCCTTACTACGAGCAGTACTTC. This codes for CASTGPPYYEQYF.

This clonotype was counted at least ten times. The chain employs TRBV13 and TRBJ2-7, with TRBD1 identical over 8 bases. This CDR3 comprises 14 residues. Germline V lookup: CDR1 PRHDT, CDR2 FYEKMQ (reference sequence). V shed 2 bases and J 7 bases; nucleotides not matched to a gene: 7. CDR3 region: CASSLRTGISEQYF. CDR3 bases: TGTGCCAGCAGCTTAAGGACAGGGATAAGTGAGCAGTACTTC.